Listed below are T cell receptor beta chains from one sample, sequenced in a study of shared clonotypes between healthy human individuals. Some clones are missing from TCRdb's copy, which holds only in-frame ones; the method was immunoSEQ multiplex PCR. The data show roughly 2,000,000 clones, approximately 94% seen once. What was sequenced was naive CD8+ T cells sorted from blood. These receptors originate from a man aged 18 to 35 in good health. The CDR3 runs from the conserved cysteine through the conserved F or W. The D gene is left open where the match is weak. Clone size is stated in some rows and not others, as once, few, many or a class when expanded.

size,J,D,V,CDR3,DNA
once,TRBJ2-1,TRBD2,TRBV27,CASSLSRGDSYNEQFF,TGTGCCAGCAGTTTATCCCGGGGGGACTCCTACAATGAGCAGTTCTTC
NA,TRBJ2-5,NA,TRBV28,CASSYPQETQYF,TGTGCCAGCAGTTACCCCCAAGAGACCCAGTACTTC
NA,TRBJ2-1,TRBD2,TRBV9,CASSSGSSYNEQFF,TGTGCCAGCAGTAGCGGGAGCTCCTACAATGAGCAGTTCTTC
NA,TRBJ1-1,NA,TRBV5-6,CASSLGAEAFF,TGTGCCAGCAGCTTAGGCGCTGAAGCTTTCTTT
NA,TRBJ2-1,TRBD1,TRBV2,CASRLGTGYNEQFF,TGTGCCAGCAGACTCGGGACAGGCTACAATGAGCAGTTCTTC
NA,TRBJ1-1,NA,TRBV5-4,CALGEGPSDTEAFF,TGTGCCCTAGGGGAAGGCCCGAGTGACACTGAAGCTTTCTTT
NA,TRBJ1-1,NA,TRBV13,CASSIGGTTEAFF,TGTGCCAGCAGCATCGGGGGAACCACTGAAGCTTTCTTT
NA,TRBJ1-5,NA,TRBV7-8,CASSFPQTPQHF,TGTGCCAGCAGCTTCCCCCAGACGCCCCAGCATTTT
NA,TRBJ2-1,TRBD2,TRBV4-3,CASSQGTSSYNEQFF,TGCGCCAGCAGCCAAGGGACTAGCAGCTACAATGAGCAGTTCTTC
NA,TRBJ1-2,NA,TRBV6-5,CASSYSRSGHGYTF,TGTGCCAGCAGTTACTCGAGGAGCGGGCATGGCTACACCTTC
NA,TRBJ1-1,NA,TRBV7-6,CASSLGGRNTEAFF,TGTGCCAGCAGCTTAGGGGGCCGGAACACTGAAGCTTTCTTT
NA,TRBJ2-7,NA,TRBV4-1,CASSQARGSAYEQYF,TGCGCCAGCAGCCAAGCTAGGGGGTCAGCCTACGAGCAGTACTTC
NA,TRBJ1-5,NA,TRBV2,CASTTGYSNQPQHF,TGTGCCAGCACGACAGGATATAGCAATCAGCCCCAGCATTTT
NA,TRBJ2-1,NA,TRBV19,CASNGDLGNEQFF,TGTGCCAGTAACGGAGATTTGGGTAATGAGCAGTTCTTC
NA,TRBJ2-7,NA,TRBV2,CASSDTGRDYEQYF,TGTGCCAGCAGTGACACGGGGCGAGACTACGAGCAGTACTTC
NA,TRBJ1-5,NA,TRBV30,CAWSVGANSNQPQHF,TGTGCCTGGAGTGTGGGGGCGAATAGCAATCAGCCCCAGCATTTT